The 5 T cell receptor beta chains in this list originate from one sample, sequenced in a study of PD-1 blockade in classical Hodgkin lymphoma. TCRdb keeps only in-frame clones here, not all; method: immunoSEQ multiplex PCR. Of tens of thousands of clones listed, less than 75% are singletons. Time point in this sample: cycle 4 day 1 (C4D1), after around six weeks of nivolumab. Patients all relapsed after autologous stem cell transplantation, and there was variation in brentuximab vedotin exposure. Investigators isolated CD4+ T cells from thawed PBMCs through magnetic negative selection. This material consisted of CD4+ T cells from blood, taken before the fourth cycle of nivolumab. The receptors come from a human donor with classical Hodgkin lymphoma.

This chain joins TRBV13 and TRBJ2-3; 12 bases map to TRBD2. The CDR3 totals 16 residues. Germline CDR1 reads PRHDT; CDR2 reads FYEKMQ (reference sequence). The trim removed 3 bases at V and 7 bases at J, leaving 8 bases unmatched. The CDR3 is CASSFITSGGLNTQYF. The CDR3 nucleotides read TGTGCCAGCAGCTTCATTACTAGCGGGGGGCTAAATACGCAGTATTTT.

The chain joins TRBV28 to TRBJ2-1; D possibly corresponds to TRBD2 (6 bases). V gave up 4 bases and J gave up 11 bases, with 12 bases separating them. The CDR3 contains 12 residues. Germline values: CDR1 MDHEN, CDR2 SYDVKM. The CDR3 DNA follows: TGTGCCAGCAGTTCCCGGGAGTCAAAGCAGTTCTTC. It yields the protein CASSSRESKQFF.

The chain links TRBV5-4 to TRBJ2-5, with a possible D match to TRBD1 (5 bases). The V and J ends lost 5 bases and 1 base respectively, with 12 bases between them. CDR3 length: 14 residues. Germline V lookup: CDR1 SGHNT, CDR2 YYREEE (reference sequence). CDR3 in DNA: TGTGCCAGCAGAGGGGATTGGGGCCAAGAGACCCAGTACTTC. Its translation: CASRGDWGQETQYF.

The chain uses TRBV27 and TRBJ1-5; 7 bases agree with TRBD1. V shed 1 base, J shed 0 bases, and the junction held 6 bases outside the gene matches. Germline lookup yields CDR1 MNHEY and CDR2 SMNVEV (reference sequence). The CDR3 covers 17 residues. The DNA of the CDR3 is TGTGCCAGCAGTTTATTCCCCCCAGGGGGTAGCAATCAGCCCCAGCATTTT. Translated, it gives CASSLFPPGGSNQPQHF.

The chain is built from TRBV28 and TRBJ1-5; D is perhaps TRBD1 (6 bases). V was trimmed by 6 bases and J by 3 bases, leaving 21 bases between them. CDR1 is MDHEN, CDR2 SYDVKM, per germline. This CDR3 spans 17 amino acids. The DNA for the CDR3 is TGTGCCAGCAGCCCCCCCCGGAGGGGGATGTACAATCAGCCCCAGCATTTT. Its protein product is CASSPPRRGMYNQPQHF.